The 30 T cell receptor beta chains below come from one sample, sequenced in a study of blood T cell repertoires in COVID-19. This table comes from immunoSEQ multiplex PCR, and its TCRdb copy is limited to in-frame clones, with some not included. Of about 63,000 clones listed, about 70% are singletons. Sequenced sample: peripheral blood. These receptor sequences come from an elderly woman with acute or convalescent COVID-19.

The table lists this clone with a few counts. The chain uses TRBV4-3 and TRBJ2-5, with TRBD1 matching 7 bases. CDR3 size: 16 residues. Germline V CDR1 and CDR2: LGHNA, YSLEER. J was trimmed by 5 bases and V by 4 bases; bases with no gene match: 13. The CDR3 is CASSPPDRVPLETQYF. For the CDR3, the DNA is TGCGCCAGCAGCCCGCCCGACAGGGTTCCTTTGGAGACCCAGTACTTC.

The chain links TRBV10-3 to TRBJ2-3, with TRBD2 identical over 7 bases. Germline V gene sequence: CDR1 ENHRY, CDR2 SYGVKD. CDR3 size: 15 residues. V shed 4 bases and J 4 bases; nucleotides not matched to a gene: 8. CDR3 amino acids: CAISGPLTSSDTQYF. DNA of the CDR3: TGTGCCATCAGTGGGCCCCTGACTAGCTCAGATACGCAGTATTTT.

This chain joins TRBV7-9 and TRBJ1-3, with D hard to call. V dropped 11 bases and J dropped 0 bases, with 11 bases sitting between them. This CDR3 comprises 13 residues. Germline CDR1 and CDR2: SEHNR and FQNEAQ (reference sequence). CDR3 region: CAAQEISGNTIYF. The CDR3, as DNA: TGTGCCGCCCAGGAAATCTCTGGAAACACCATATATTTT.

The CDR3 here is CASIPGGWDTQYF. The DNA of the CDR3 is TGTGCCAGCATCCCTGGGGGGTGGGATACGCAGTATTTT. This chain connects TRBV28 to TRBJ2-3, with D tentatively TRBD2 (6 bases). CDR3 size: 13 residues. CDR1 is MDHEN, CDR2 SYDVKM, per germline. V shed 7 bases and J shed 6 bases, with 14 bases lying between them. Combining the CDR3 with reference TRBV28 and TRBJ2-3 gives the whole variable domain DVKVTQSSRYLVKRTGEKVFLECVQDMDHENMFWYRQDPGLGLRLIYFSYDVKMKEKGDIPEGYSVSREKKERFSLILESASTNQTSMYLCASIPGGWDTQYFGPGTRLTVL.

CDR3 loop: CASSSRSGVGITGNNQPQHF. Written as DNA, the CDR3 is TGTGCCAGCAGCTCACGTTCAGGTGTAGGGATTACGGGAAACAATCAGCCCCAGCATTTT. The chain uses TRBV7-8 and TRBJ1-5; unclear D gene. The V end lost 4 bases, the J end lost 3 bases, and 28 bases lay between the germline ends. This CDR3 is 20 amino acids long. Germline CDR1 reads SGHVS; CDR2 reads FQNEAQ.

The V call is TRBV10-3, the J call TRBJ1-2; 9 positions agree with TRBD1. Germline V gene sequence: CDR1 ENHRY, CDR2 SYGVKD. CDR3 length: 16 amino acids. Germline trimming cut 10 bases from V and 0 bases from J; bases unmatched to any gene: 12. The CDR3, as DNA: TGTGCCACTGGCACCGGGACAGGGACTTCTAACTATGGCTACACCTTC. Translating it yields CATGTGTGTSNYGYTF.

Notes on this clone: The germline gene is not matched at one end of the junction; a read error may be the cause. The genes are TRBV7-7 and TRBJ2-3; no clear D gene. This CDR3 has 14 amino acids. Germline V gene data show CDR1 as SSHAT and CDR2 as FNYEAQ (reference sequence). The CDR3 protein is CASSLLGDTDTQYF. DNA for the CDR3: TGTGCTAGCAGCTTACTCGGAGACACAGATACGCAGTATTTT. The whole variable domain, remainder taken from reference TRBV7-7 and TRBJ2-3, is GAGVSQSPRYKVTKRGQDVTLRCDPISSHATLYWYQQALGQGPEFLTYFNYEAQPDKSGLPSDRFSAERPEGSISTLTIQRTEQRDSAMYRCASSLLGDTDTQYFGPGTRLTVL.

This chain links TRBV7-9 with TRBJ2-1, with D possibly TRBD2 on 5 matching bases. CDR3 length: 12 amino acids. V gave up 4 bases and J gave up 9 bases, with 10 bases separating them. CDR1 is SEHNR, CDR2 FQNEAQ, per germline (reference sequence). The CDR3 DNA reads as TGTGCCAGCAGCTATCTAGCACTTGAGCAGTTCTTC. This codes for CASSYLALEQFF.

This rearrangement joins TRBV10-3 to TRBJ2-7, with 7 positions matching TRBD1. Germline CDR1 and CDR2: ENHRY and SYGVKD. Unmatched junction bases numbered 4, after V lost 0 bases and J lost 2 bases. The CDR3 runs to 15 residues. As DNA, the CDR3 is TGTGCCATCAGTGAGTCCGATCAGGGGGCCTACGAGCAGTACTTC. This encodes CAISESDQGAYEQYF.

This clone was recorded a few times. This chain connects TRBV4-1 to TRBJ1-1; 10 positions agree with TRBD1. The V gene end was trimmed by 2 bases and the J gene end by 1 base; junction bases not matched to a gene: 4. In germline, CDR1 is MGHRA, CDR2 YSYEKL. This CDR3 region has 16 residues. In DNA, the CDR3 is TGCGCCAGCAGCCAAAGACAGGGGGCTTCGAACACTGAAGCTTTCTTT. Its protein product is CASSQRQGASNTEAFF.

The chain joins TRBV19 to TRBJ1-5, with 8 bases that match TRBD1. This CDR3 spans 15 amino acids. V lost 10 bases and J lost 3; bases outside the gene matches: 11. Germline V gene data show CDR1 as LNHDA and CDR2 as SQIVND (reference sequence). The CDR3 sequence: CATLLQGGSNQPQHF. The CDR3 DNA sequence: TGTGCCACTCTATTACAGGGGGGATCCAATCAGCCCCAGCATTTT.

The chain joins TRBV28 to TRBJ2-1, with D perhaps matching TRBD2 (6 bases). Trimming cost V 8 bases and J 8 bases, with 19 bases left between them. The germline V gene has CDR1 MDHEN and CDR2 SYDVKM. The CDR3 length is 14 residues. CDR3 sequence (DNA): TGTGCCAGCCGCCATAGCGGAGGGGACGATGAGCAGTTCTTC. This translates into CASRHSGGDDEQFF.

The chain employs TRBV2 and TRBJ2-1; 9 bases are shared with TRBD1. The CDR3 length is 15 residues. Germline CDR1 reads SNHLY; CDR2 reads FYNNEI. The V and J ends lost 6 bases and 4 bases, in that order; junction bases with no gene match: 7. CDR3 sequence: CASRETGGGYNEQFF. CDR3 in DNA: TGTGCCAGCAGGGAGACAGGGGGGGGATACAATGAGCAGTTCTTC.

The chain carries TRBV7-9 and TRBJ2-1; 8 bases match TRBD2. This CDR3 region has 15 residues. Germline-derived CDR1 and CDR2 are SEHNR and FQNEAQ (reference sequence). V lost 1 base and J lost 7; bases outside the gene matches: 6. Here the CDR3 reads CASSLDLSGSNEQFF. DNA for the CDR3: TGTGCCAGCAGCTTAGACCTCAGCGGGAGTAATGAGCAGTTCTTC.

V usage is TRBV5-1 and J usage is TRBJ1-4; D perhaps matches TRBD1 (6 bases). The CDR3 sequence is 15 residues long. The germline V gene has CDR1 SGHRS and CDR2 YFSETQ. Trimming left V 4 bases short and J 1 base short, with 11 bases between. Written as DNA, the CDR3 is TGCGCCAGCAGCATCCAAGGGGGAACTAATGAAAAACTGTTTTTT. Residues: CASSIQGGTNEKLFF.

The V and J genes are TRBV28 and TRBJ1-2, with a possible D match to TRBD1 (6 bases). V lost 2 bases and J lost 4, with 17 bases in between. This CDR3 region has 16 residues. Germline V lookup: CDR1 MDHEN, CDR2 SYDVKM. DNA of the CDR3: TGTGCCAGCAGTTTACCCCACGACAGGAATCTCTATGGCTACACCTTC. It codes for CASSLPHDRNLYGYTF.

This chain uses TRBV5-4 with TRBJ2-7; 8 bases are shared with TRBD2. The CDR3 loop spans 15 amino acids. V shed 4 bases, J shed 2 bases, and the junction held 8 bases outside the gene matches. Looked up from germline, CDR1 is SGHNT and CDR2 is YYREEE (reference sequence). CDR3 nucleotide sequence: TGTGCCAGCAGCCCAATAGCGGGAACTACCTACGAGCAGTACTTC. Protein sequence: CASSPIAGTTYEQYF.

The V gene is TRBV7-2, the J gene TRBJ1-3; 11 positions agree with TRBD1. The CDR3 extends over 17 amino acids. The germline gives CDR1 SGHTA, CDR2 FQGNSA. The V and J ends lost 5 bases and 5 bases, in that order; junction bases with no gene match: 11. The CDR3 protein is CASSPTWGQGERNTIYF. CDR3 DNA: TGTGCCAGCAGCCCCACCTGGGGACAGGGGGAGAGAAACACCATATATTTT.

CDR3 sequence: CASSLEAGPSTEAFF. The CDR3 DNA is TGCGCCAGCAGCTTGGAGGCAGGCCCGAGCACTGAAGCTTTCTTT. V gene TRBV5-1 combines with J gene TRBJ1-1; D not resolved. CDR1 and CDR2 from the germline V gene are SGHRS and YFSETQ. With 0 bases removed from V and 4 bases from J, the gap between germline ends came to 13 bases. The CDR3 runs to 15 residues.

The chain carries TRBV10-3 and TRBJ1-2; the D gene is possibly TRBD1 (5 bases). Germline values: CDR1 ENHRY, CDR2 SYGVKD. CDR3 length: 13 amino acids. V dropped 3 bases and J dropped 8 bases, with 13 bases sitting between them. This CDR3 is CAISDGGVRGYTF. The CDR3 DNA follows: TGTGCCATCAGTGACGGGGGGGTTAGAGGCTACACCTTC.

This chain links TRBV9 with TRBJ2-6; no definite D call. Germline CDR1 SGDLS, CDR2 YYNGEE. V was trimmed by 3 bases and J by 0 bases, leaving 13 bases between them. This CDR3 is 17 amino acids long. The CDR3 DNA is TGTGCCAGCAGCGCGACGGTCCGGAGCTCTGGGGCCAACGTCCTGACTTTC. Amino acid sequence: CASSATVRSSGANVLTF.

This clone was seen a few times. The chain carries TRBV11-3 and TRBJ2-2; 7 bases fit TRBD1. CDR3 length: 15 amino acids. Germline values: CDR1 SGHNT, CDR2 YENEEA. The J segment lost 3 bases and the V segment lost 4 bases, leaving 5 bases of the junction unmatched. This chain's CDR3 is CASSSRQGHTGELFF. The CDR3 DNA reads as TGTGCCAGCAGCTCGCGACAGGGACACACCGGGGAGCTGTTTTTT. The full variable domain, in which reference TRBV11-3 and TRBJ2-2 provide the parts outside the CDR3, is EAGVVQSPRYKIIEKKQPVAFWCNPISGHNTLYWYLQNLGQGPELLIRYENEEAVDDSQLPKDRFSAERLKGVDSTLKIQPAELGDSAVYLCASSSRQGHTGELFFGEGSRLTVL.

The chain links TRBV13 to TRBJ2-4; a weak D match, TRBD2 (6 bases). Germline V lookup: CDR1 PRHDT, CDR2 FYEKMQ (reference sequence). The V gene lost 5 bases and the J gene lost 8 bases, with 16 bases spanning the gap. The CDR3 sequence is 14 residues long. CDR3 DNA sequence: TGTGCCAGCAGCCCTCCATCGGAGGGCTACATTCAGTACTTC. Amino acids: CASSPPSEGYIQYF. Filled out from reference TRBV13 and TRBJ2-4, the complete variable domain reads AAGVIQSPRHLIKEKRETATLKCYPIPRHDTVYWYQQGPGQDPQFLISFYEKMQSDKGSIPDRFSAQQFSDYHSELNMSSLELGDSALYFCASSPPSEGYIQYFGAGTRLSVL.

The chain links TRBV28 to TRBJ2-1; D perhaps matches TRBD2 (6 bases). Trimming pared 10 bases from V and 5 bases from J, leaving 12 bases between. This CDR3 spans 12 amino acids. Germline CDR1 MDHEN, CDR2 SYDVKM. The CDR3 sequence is CATNWGDNEQFF. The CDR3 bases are TGTGCCACCAACTGGGGGGACAATGAGCAGTTCTTC.

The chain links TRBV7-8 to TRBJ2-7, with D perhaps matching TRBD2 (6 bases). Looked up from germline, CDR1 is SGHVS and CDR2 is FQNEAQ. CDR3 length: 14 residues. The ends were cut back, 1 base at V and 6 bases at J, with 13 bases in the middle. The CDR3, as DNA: TGTGCCAGCAGCTTAGAGCGACTGGGAGGCGAGCAGTACTTC. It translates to CASSLERLGGEQYF.

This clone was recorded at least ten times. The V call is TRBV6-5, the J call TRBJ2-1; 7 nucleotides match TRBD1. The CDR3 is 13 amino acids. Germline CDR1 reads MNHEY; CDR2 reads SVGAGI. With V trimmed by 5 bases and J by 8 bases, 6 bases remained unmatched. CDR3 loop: CASSRVTGDEQFF. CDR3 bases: TGTGCCAGCAGTCGCGTAACAGGGGATGAGCAGTTCTTC.

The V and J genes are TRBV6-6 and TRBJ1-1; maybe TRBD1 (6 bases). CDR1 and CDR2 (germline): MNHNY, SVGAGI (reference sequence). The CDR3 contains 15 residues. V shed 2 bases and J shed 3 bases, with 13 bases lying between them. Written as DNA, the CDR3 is TGTGCCAGCAGTTACGGCGGCAGGGGAGACACTGAAGCTTTCTTT. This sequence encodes CASSYGGRGDTEAFF.

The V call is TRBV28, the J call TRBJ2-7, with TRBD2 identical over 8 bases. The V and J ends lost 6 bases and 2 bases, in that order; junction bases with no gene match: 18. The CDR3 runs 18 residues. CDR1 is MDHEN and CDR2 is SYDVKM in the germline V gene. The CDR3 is CASSTGTDAMGLAYEQYF. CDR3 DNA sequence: TGTGCCAGCAGCACCGGGACGGACGCTATGGGACTAGCCTACGAGCAGTACTTC.

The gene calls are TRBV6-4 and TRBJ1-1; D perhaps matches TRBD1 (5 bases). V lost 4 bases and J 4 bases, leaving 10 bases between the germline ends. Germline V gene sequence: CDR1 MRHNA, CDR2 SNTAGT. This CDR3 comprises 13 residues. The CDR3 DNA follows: TGTGCCAGCAGTGTTCAGCAGGGCACTGAAGCTTTCTTT. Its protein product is CASSVQQGTEAFF.

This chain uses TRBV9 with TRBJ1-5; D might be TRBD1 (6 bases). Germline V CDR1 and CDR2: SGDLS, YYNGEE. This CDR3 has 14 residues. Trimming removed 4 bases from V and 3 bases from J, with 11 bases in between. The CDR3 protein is CASSPQGNNQPQHF. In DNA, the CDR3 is TGTGCCAGCAGCCCACAGGGAAACAATCAGCCCCAGCATTTT.